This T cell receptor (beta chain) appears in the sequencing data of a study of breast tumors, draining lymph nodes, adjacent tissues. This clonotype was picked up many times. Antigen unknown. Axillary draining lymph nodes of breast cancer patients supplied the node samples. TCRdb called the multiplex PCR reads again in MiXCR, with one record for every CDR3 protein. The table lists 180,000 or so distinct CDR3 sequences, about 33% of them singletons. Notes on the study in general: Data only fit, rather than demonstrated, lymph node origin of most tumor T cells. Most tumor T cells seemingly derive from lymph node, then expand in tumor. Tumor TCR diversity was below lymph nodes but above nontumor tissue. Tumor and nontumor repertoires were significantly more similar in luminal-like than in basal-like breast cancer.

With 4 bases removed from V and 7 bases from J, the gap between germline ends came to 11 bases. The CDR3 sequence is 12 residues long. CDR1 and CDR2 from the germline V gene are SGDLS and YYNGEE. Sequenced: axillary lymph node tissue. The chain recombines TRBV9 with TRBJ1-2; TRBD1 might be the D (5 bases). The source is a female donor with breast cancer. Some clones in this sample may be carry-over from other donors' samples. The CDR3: CASSSSGGGYTF. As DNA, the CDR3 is TGTGCCAGCAGCTCCTCGGGGGGTGGCTACACCTTC.